This TCR beta chain was identified in a study of cytomegalovirus exposure and HLA in healthy donors. At the level of the study: Of all 400 or so donors who were genotyped, around 82% belonged to the Caucasian-associated ancestry cluster. Whole-study results and caveats: Some public TCRs appeared in many individuals, while most sequences were rare. Per published accounts, TCR beta sequences correctly predicted the HLA-A and HLA-B alleles of most subjects. It was assumed in the presence/absence analyses that sequencing depth was roughly uniform across donors.

Germline V gives CDR1 MDHEN, CDR2 SYDVKM. There are 17 residues in the CDR3. The trim removed 4 bases at V and 1 base at J, leaving 4 bases unmatched. On this clone itself: Its antigen remains unidentified.

Primers for the PCR totalled 60 Vbeta and 13 Jbeta. Data came from immunoSEQ multiplex PCR; TCRdb stores just in-frame clones and leaves some out. In the table there are around 180,000 clones, roughly 80% of which are singletons. This sequence originates from a male donor in good health and CMV-seronegative. The V and J genes are TRBV28 and TRBJ1-6; 10 bases agree with TRBD1. The sequencing input was PBMCs. CDR3 nucleotide sequence: TGTGCCAGCAGTTCCCTGGGACAGGGGTCCTATAATTCACCCCTCCACTTT. It codes for CASSSLGQGSYNSPLHF.